Shown below are 14 T cell receptor beta chains from a single sample sequenced in a study of CD8 T cells in Susac syndrome (dated by TCRdb to the late 2010s). The receptor library was made with the immunoSEQ multiplex PCR assay. RNA was extracted with the RNeasy kit and roughly 0.45 to 1 ug was reverse transcribed using random hexamers. The public reads were quality trimmed at Q25 with fastp and then assembled into clones with MiXCR by TCRdb, keeping productive beta chains. All rows with the same CDR3 protein become a single entry with the most common DNA and genes. The sample contains about 120,000 distinct CDR3 sequences, over 90% of them found a single time. 0.13% to 0.15% of the sample is held by the ten biggest clonotypes. The sequenced sample consisted of CD4+ T cells from PBMCs. Receptor source: a human donor in good health.

The V call is TRBV29-1, the J call TRBJ1-1; the D gene is possibly TRBD1 (6 bases). V lost 2 bases to trimming and J lost 2 bases, with 12 bases between them. The CDR3 runs 14 residues. Germline V gene sequence: CDR1 SQVTM, CDR2 ANQGSEA. As DNA, the CDR3 is TGCAGCGTTGAAAAGGGGGGCAGCAACACTGAAGCTTTCTTT. It specifies CSVEKGGSNTEAFF.

The V and J genes are TRBV21-1 and TRBJ1-2; TRBD1, as called in the table, went unchecked against the DNA. TRBV21-1 is a documented pseudogene. This CDR3 region has 13 residues. This chain's CDR3 is CASSPQGTYGYTF. For the CDR3, the DNA is TGTGCCAGCAGCCCTCAAGGGACCTATGGCTACACCTTC.

This clonotype was recorded once. The chain is built from TRBV6-5 and TRBJ2-2; 8 bases match TRBD2. The ends lost 2 bases at V and 0 bases at J; junction bases unmatched: 5. CDR1 is MNHEY, CDR2 SVGAGI, per germline. CDR3 length: 17 amino acids. The CDR3 coding sequence is TGTGCCAGCAGTTACAATAGCGGGGCGTCGAACACCGGGGAGCTGTTTTTT. Protein product: CASSYNSGASNTGELFF.

The chain is built from TRBV6-2 or TRBV6-3 and TRBJ2-7, with D unclear. Trimming removed 7 bases from V and 4 bases from J, with 8 bases in between. The CDR3 has 11 residues. Germline V gene lookup returns CDR1 MNHEY and CDR2 SVGEGT. CDR3 in DNA: TGTGCCAGCACCTCCGTTTACGAGCAGTACTTC. This sequence encodes CASTSVYEQYF.

This clonotype is a singleton in its sample. The rearrangement links TRBV6-1 to TRBJ2-3; D assignment may be TRBD1 or TRBD2 (5 bases each). V was shortened by 3 bases and J by 3 bases, with 16 bases between the two germline ends. CDR1 is MNHNS, CDR2 SASEGT, per germline. This CDR3 contains 16 residues. CDR3 in amino acids: CASSDLRGTPTDTQYF. The CDR3 coding sequence is TGTGCCAGCAGTGATCTGCGAGGGACGCCAACAGATACGCAGTATTTT.

V is TRBV5-1 and J is TRBJ2-1, with D perhaps TRBD2 (7 bases). Germline V gene lookup returns CDR1 SGHRS and CDR2 YFSETQ. The ends were cut back, 4 bases at V and 3 bases at J, with 11 bases in the middle. The CDR3 is 14 amino acids. CDR3 bases: TGCGCCAGCAGCCTGGGGGGGCACTACAATGAGCAGTTCTTC. Protein sequence: CASSLGGHYNEQFF.

The table lists this clonotype with a count of one. This chain connects TRBV6-7 to TRBJ2-7; 8 bases line up with TRBD1. TRBV6-7 is identified as an open reading frame with a role that is uncertain. With 6 bases clipped from V and 3 bases from J, the junction kept 7 bases outside the gene matches. The CDR3 is 14 residues long. The CDR3 is CASSDRGRGYEQYF. The CDR3 nucleotides read TGTGCCAGCAGCGACAGGGGTCGGGGCTACGAGCAGTACTTC.

This sequence joins TRBV11-3 and TRBJ2-1, with D possibly matching TRBD2 (7 bases). The CDR3 is made up of 16 amino acids. The V end lost 3 bases, the J end lost 4 bases, and 16 bases lay between the germline ends. The germline gives CDR1 SGHNT, CDR2 YENEEA. Written as DNA, the CDR3 is TGTGCCAGCAGCTTTGGGAGCGGGACATATTACAATGAGCAGTTCTTC. Protein: CASSFGSGTYYNEQFF.

The rearrangement uses TRBV4-3 and TRBJ1-2; D gene uncertain. Deletions cut 0 bases from V and 4 bases from J, with 12 bases between. CDR3 length: 15 amino acids. CDR1 LGHNA and CDR2 YSLEER come from the germline V gene. This CDR3 is CASSQEPDATYGYTF. CDR3 coding DNA: TGCGCCAGCAGCCAAGAACCGGACGCTACCTATGGCTACACCTTC.

The CDR3 region has the DNA TGTGCCAGCAGTTTATACGATGGTCAGGGAAACTATGGCTACACCTTC. This sequence encodes CASSLYDGQGNYGYTF. This sequence joins TRBV28 and TRBJ1-2, with D tentatively TRBD1 (5 bases). V lost 1 base and J lost 2, with 14 bases in between. CDR1 is MDHEN and CDR2 is SYDVKM in the germline V gene. This CDR3 contains 16 residues.

The chain combines TRBV5-1 with TRBJ2-5, with TRBD2 matching over 9 bases. The CDR3 spans 15 residues. Germline-derived CDR1 and CDR2 are SGHRS and YFSETQ. J gave up 5 bases and V 7 bases, and 12 bases lay outside the gene matches. CDR3 amino acids: CASDYGGRAGETQYF. The CDR3 DNA sequence: TGCGCCAGCGATTATGGCGGGAGGGCCGGCGAGACCCAGTACTTC.

The chain combines TRBV7-2 with TRBJ1-1; D might be TRBD1 (5 bases). This CDR3 is 13 amino acids long. V was trimmed by 5 bases and J by 4 bases, leaving 11 bases between them. Germline V gene lookup returns CDR1 SGHTA and CDR2 FQGNSA. CDR3 sequence reads: CASSLQGVTEAFF. The DNA for the CDR3 is TGTGCCAGCAGCCTTCAGGGTGTCACTGAAGCTTTCTTT.

The chain carries TRBV20-1 and TRBJ2-1; D gene unclear. With 3 bases removed from V and 6 bases from J, the gap between germline ends came to 12 bases. CDR1 and CDR2 (germline): DFQATT, SNEGSKA (reference sequence). CDR3 size: 13 residues. Here the CDR3 reads CSASRESLNEQFF. CDR3 sequence (DNA): TGCAGTGCTAGCCGAGAGTCCCTCAATGAGCAGTTCTTC.

This chain uses TRBV12-5 with TRBJ1-2; D perhaps matches TRBD1 (5 bases). V lost 5 bases to trimming and J lost 4 bases, with 11 bases between them. CDR1 and CDR2 from the germline V gene are LGHNT and FRNRAP. This CDR3 is built from 13 residues. The DNA of the CDR3 is TGTGCTAGTGGTCCAACAGGAACCTATGGCTACACCTTC. Amino acid sequence: CASGPTGTYGYTF.